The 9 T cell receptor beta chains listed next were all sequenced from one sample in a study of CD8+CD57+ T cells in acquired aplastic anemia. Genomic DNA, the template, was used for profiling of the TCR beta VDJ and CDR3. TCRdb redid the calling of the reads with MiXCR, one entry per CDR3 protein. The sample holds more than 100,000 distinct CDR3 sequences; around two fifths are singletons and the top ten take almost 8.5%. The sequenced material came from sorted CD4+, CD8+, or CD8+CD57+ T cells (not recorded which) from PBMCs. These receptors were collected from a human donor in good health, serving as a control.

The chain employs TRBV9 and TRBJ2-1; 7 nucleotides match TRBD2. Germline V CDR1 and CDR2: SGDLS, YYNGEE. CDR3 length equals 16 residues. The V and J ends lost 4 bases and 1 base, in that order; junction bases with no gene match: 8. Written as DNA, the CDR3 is TGTGCCAGCAGCCAAGAGCGGGACTTTTCCTACAATGAGCAGTTCTTC. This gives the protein CASSQERDFSYNEQFF.

The CDR3: CSAGTGGNYGYTF. For the CDR3, the DNA is TGCAGTGCGGGGACAGGGGGTAACTATGGCTACACCTTC. The V gene is TRBV20-1, the J gene TRBJ1-2; 11 positions match TRBD1. Per germline, CDR1 DFQATT and CDR2 SNEGSKA (reference sequence). Germline trimming cut 6 bases from V and 1 base from J; bases unmatched to any gene: 1. The CDR3 has 13 residues.

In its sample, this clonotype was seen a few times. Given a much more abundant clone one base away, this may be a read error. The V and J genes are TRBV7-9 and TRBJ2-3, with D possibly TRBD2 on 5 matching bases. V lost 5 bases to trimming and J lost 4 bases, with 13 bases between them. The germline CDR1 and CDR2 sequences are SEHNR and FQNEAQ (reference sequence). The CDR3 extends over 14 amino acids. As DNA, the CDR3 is TGTGCCAGCAGCCGCCGAGCGGTCGCAGATACGCAGTATTTT. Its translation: CASSRRAVADTQYF.

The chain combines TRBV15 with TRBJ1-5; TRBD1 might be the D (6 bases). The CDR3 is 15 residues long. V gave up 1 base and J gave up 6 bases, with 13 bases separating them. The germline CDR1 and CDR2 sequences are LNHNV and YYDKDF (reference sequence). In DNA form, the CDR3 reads TGTGCCACCAGCAGAGGACAGGAGTATGCTCAGCCCCAGCATTTT. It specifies CATSRGQEYAQPQHF.

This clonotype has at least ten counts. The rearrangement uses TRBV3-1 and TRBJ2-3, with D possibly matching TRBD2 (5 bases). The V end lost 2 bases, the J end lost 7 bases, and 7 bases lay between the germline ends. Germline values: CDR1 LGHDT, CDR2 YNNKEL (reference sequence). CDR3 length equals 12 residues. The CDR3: CASSQRGNTQYF. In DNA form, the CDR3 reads TGTGCCAGCAGCCAACGGGGTAATACGCAGTATTTT.

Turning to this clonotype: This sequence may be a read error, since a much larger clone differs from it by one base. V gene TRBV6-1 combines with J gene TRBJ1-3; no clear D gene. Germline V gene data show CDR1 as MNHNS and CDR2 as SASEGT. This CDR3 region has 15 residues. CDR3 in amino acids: CASARSFYSGNTICF. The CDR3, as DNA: TGTGCCAGCGCCAGGAGCTTCTACTCTGGAAACACCATATGTTTT.

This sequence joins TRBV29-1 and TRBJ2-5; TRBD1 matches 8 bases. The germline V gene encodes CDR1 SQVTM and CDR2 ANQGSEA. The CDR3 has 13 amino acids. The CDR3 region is CSVSRGPEETQYF. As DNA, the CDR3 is TGCAGTGTCTCCAGGGGGCCCGAGGAGACCCAGTACTTC.

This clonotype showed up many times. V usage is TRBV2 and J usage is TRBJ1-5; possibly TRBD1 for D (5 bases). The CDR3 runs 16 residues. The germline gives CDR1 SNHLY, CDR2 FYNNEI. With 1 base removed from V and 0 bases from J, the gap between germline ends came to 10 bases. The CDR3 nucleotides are TGTGCCAGCAGTGAAGGGGGCCGATATAGCAATCAGCCCCAGCATTTT. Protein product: CASSEGGRYSNQPQHF.

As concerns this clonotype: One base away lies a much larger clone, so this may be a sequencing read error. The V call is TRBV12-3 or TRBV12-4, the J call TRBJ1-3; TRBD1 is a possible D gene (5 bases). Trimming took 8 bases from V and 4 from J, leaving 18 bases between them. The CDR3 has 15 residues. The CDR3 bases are TGTGCCAGCCAGCCGGGGCGAGGGATCGGAAACACCATATATTTT. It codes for CASQPGRGIGNTIYF.